The clone carrying this T cell receptor beta chain was observed many times. Amplification from RNA transcripts yielded the TCR beta CDR3 regions. Second-round multiplex PCR followed a first-round RT-PCR using HTBI primers. TCRdb itself ran the multiplex PCR reads through MiXCR, one entry per CDR3 protein. The repertoire includes 450,000 or so distinct CDR3 sequences, approximately 15% of them detected once, and approximately 9.8% sits in the top ten. The data derive from a study of Graves' ophthalmopathy and Graves' hyperthyroidism. Study summary: Peripheral blood sampling preceded any treatment and occurred at initial diagnosis.

V lost 3 bases, J lost 5 bases, and 16 bases lay in between. The CDR3 is 15 amino acids. Germline CDR1 is LGHDT and CDR2 is YNNKEL (reference sequence). Moderate-to-severe activity, CAS at least 3, NOSPECS at least 4 and duration under 3 months characterized donors with ophthalmopathy. Exclusion applied to patients with other autoimmune diseases, uncontrolled infections, pregnancy or lactation. Patients were diagnosed from clinical symptoms, serum thyroxine, TRAb, thyroid ultrasound and orbital computed tomography. The clonotype originates from a woman younger than 45 with Graves' ophthalmopathy. The rearrangement links TRBV3-1 to TRBJ2-5; no definite D call. The sample was blood. The CDR3 spells CASSQTTLIRETQYF. Written as DNA, the CDR3 is TGTGCCAGCAGCCAGACCACACTAATACGGGAGACCCAGTACTTC.